This TCR beta chain was captured by sequencing in a study of cytomegalovirus exposure and HLA in healthy donors. About the study: HLA-typed donors were the source of about 85 million unique TCRs, which an early data release held. Study-wide results and caveats: At a 0.05 false discovery rate, a later analysis found about 17,000 TCR beta sequences to be associated with HLA alleles.

PCR used 60 Vbeta primers and 13 Jbeta primers. TCRdb's copy holds only in-frame clones and misses some; the assay was immunoSEQ multiplex PCR. Of 85,000 to 130,000 clones listed, just over 70% were seen once; the top ten hold about 0.8%. CDR1 is MNHEY, CDR2 SMNVEV, per germline (reference sequence). The CDR3 totals 18 residues. The V end lost 4 bases, the J end lost 0 bases, and 16 bases lay between the germline ends. Turning to this clone: The antigen is undetermined.

Specimen: PBMCs. J is TRBJ1-6 and V is TRBV27, with D possibly being TRBD1 (6 bases). This TCR came from a boy between 10 and 17 years old in good health and CMV-seronegative. The chain's CDR3 is CASSSPDRGGSYNSPLHF. The CDR3 region has the DNA TGTGCCAGCAGTTCACCGGACAGAGGGGGCTCCTATAATTCACCCCTCCACTTT.